This T cell receptor beta chain was identified in a study of blood T cell repertoires in COVID-19. Study summary: Sources were T cells, B-cell-depleted T cells, or PBMCs; the material itself was cDNA or gDNA.

There are 13 residues in the CDR3. Authors' analysis steps: Researchers report that nucleated cell counts were estimated from reference gene primer amplification. The repertoire was sequenced with immunoSEQ multiplex PCR; TCRdb's copy has only in-frame clones and lacks some. For V, J and clone size, that table is used; D and trimming come from the DNA. The top ten clones hold around 1.2% of a sample with some 200,000 clones, about 92% of them seen once. Sequenced input: peripheral blood. The clonotype was recovered from a man in his thirties or forties with acute or convalescent COVID-19. The chain couples TRBV21-1 to TRBJ2-1; no check of the table's D call, TRBD2, against the DNA was made. TRBV21-1 is a listed pseudogene. The CDR3 DNA reads TGTGCCAGCTCTAAAGGGGGGGTTGGTGAGCAGTTCTTC. This codes for CASSKGGVGEQFF.